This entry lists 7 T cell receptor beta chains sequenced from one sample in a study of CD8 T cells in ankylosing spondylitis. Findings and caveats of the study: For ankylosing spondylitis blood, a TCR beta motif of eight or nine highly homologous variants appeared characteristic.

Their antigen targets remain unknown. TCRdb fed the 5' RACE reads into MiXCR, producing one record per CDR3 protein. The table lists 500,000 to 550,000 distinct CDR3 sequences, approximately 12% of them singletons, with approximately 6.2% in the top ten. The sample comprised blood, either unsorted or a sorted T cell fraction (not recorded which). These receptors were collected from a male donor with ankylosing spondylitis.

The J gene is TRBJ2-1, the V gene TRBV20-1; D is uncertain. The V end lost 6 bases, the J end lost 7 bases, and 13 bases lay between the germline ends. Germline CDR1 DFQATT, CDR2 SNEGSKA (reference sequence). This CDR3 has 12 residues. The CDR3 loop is CSALNLANEQFF. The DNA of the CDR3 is TGCAGTGCCCTAAACCTTGCGAATGAGCAGTTCTTC.

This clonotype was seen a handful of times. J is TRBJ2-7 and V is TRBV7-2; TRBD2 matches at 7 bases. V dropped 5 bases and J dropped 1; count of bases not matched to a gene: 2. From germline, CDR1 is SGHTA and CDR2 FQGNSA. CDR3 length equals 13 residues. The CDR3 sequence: CASSPGRSYEQYF. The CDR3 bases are TGTGCCAGCAGCCCCGGGAGGTCCTACGAGCAGTACTTC.

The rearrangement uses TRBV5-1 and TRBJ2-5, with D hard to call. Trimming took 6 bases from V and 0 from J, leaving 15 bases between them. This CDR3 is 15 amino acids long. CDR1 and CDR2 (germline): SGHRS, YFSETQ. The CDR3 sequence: CASTKDGLYQETQYF. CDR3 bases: TGCGCCAGCACCAAAGACGGCCTCTACCAAGAGACCCAGTACTTC.

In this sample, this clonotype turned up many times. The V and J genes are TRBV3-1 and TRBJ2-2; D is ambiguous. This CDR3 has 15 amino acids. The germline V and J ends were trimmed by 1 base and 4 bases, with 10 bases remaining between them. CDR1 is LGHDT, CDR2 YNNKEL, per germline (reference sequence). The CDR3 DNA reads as TGTGCCAGCAGCCAAGGCCTCCGAGGCACCGGGGAGCTGTTTTTT. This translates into CASSQGLRGTGELFF. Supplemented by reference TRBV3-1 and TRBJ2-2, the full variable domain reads DTAVSQTPKYLVTQMGNDKSIKCEQNLGHDTMYWYKQDSKKFLKIMFSYNNKELIINETVPNRFSPKSPDKAHLNLHINSLELGDSAVYFCASSQGLRGTGELFFGEGSRLTVL.

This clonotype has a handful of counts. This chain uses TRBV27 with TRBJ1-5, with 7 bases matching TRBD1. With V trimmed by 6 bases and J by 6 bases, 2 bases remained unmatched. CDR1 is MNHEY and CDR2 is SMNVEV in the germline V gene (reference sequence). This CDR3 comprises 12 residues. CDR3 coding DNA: TGTGCCAGCAGAAACAGGGGTCAGCCCCAGCATTTT. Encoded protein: CASRNRGQPQHF.

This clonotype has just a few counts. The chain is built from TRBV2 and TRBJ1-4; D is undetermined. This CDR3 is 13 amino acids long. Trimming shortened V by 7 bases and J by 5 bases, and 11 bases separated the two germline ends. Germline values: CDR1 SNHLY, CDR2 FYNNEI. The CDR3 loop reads CASNLGLNEKLFF. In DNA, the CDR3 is TGTGCCAGCAATTTAGGCCTGAATGAAAAACTGTTTTTT.

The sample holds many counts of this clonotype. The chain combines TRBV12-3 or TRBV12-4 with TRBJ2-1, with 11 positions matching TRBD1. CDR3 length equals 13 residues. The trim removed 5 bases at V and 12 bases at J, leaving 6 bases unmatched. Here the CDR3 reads CASSLGTGGVQFF. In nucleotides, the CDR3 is TGTGCCAGCAGTCTGGGGACAGGGGGTGTGCAGTTCTTC.